Only a few counts were recorded for the clone carrying this T cell receptor (beta chain). MiXCR, applied by TCRdb to the 5' RACE reads, yields one record per CDR3 protein. Of approximately 490,000 distinct CDR3 sequences listed, around 22% are singletons. These data belong to a study of identical twins. The CDR3 totals 16 residues. The ends were cut back, 4 bases at V and 3 bases at J, with 17 bases in the middle. In addition, the sample was reused for a study of yellow fever vaccine responses in identical twins.

Material: CD4+ T cells sorted from blood. The TCR originated in a woman aged 18-29 years in good health. The genes are TRBV12-3 or TRBV12-4 and TRBJ2-3; D is unresolved. The CDR3 region is CASSSTSKDRTDTQYF. As DNA, the CDR3 is TGTGCCAGCAGTTCTACCAGTAAGGACCGGACAGATACGCAGTATTTT.